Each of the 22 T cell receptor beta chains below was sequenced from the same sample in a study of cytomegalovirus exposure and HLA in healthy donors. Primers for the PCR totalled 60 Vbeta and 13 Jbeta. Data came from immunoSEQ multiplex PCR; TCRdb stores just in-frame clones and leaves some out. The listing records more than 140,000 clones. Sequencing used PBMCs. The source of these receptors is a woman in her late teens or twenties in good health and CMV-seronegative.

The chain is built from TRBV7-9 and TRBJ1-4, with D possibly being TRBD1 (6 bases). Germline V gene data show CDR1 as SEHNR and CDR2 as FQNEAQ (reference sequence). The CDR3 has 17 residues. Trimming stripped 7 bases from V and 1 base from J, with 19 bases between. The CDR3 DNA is TGTGCCAGCACGAGGGGGGGTGGAAGTGGAACTAATGAAAAACTGTTTTTT. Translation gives CASTRGGGSGTNEKLFF. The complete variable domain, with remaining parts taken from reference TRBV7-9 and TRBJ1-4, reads DTGVSQNPRHKITKRGQNVTFRCDPISEHNRLYWYRQTLGQGPEFLTYFQNEAQLEKSRLLSDRFSAERPKGSFSTLEIQRTEQGDSAMYLCASTRGGGSGTNEKLFFGSGTQLSVL.

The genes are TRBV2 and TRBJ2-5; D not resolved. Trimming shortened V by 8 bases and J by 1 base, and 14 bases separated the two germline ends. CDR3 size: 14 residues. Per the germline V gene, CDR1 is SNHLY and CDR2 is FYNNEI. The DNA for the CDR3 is TGTGCCAGCGGTCCTGAGCTATTCCAAGAGACCCAGTACTTC. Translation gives CASGPELFQETQYF.

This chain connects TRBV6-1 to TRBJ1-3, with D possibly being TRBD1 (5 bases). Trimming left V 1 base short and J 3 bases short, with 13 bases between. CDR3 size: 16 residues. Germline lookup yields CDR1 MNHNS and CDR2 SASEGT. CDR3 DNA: TGTGCCAGCAGTGAAGAGGCTGGAGGGGATGGAAACACCATATATTTT. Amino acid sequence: CASSEEAGGDGNTIYF.

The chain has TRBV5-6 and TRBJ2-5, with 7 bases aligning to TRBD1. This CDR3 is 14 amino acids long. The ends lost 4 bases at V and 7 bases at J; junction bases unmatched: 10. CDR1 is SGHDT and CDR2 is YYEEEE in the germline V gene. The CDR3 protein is CASSTTGVVGTQYF. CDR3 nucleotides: TGTGCCAGCAGCACCACAGGGGTCGTAGGGACCCAGTACTTC.

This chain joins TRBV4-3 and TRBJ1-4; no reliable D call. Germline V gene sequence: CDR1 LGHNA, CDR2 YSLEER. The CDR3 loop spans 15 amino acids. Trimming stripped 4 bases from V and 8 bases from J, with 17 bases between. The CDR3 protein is CASSRDRGKGEKLFF. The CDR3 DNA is TGCGCCAGCAGCCGAGACCGGGGTAAGGGAGAAAAACTGTTTTTT.

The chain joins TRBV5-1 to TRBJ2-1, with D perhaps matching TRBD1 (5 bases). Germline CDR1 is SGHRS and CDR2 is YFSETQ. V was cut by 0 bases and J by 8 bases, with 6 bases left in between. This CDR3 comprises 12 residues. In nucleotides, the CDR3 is TGCGCCAGCAGCTTGGCAGGGTATGAGCAGTTCTTC. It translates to CASSLAGYEQFF.

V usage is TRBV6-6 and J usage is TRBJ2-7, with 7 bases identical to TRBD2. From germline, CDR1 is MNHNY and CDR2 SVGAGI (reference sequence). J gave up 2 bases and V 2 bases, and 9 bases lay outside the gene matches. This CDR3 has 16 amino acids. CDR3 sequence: CASSYTSAMAPYEQYV. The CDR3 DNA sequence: TGTGCCAGCAGTTACACTAGCGCGATGGCGCCCTACGAGCAGTACGTC.

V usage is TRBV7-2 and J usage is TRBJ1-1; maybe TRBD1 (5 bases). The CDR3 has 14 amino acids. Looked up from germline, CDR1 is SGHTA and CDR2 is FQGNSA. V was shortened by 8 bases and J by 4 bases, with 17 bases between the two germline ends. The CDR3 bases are TGTGCCAGCGCCGATTCAGGGTTCGTCACTGAAGCTTTCTTT. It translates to CASADSGFVTEAFF.

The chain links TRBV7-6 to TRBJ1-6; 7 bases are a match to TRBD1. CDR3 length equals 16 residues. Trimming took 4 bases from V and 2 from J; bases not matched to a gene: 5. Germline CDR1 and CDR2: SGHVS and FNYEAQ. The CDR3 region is CASSSGRGAYNSPLHF. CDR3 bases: TGTGCCAGCAGCTCCGGCAGGGGGGCCTATAATTCACCCCTCCACTTT.

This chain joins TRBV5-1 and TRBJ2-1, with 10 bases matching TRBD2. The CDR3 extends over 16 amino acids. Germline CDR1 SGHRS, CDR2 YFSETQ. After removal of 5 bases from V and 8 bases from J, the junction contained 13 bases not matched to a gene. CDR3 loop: CASSFKREGLVDEQFF. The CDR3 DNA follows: TGCGCCAGCAGTTTTAAGCGGGAGGGCCTTGTGGATGAGCAGTTCTTC.

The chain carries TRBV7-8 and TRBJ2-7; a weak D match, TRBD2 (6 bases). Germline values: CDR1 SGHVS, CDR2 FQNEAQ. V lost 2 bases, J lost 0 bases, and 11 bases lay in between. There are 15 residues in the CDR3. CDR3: CASSLLGTLSYEQYV. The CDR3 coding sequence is TGTGCCAGCAGCTTACTTGGGACTCTCTCCTACGAGCAGTACGTC.

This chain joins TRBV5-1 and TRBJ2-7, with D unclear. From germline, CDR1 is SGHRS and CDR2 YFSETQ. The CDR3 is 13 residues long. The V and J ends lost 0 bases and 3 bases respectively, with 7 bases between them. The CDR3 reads CASSLGQYYEQYV. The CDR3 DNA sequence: TGCGCCAGCAGCTTGGGGCAGTACTACGAGCAGTACGTC.

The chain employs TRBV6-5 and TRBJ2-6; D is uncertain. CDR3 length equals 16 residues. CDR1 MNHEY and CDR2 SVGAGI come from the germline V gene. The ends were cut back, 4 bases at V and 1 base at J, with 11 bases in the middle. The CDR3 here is CASSSLGASGANVLTF. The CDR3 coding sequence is TGTGCCAGCAGTTCCCTAGGTGCGTCTGGGGCCAACGTCCTGACTTTC.

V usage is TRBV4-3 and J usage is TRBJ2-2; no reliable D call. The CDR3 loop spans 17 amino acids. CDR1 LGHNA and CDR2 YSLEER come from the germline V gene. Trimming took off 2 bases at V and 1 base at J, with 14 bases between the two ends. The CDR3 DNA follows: TGCGCCAGCAGCCAAACCAGGATCGGTTTGAACACCGGGGAGCTGTTTTTT. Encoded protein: CASSQTRIGLNTGELFF.

For the CDR3, the DNA is TGTGCCAGTAGTATTTGGCCGGGAACGAATGAGCAGTTCTTC. This codes for CASSIWPGTNEQFF. The chain couples TRBV19 to TRBJ2-1; the D gene is possibly TRBD2 (5 bases). This CDR3 region has 14 residues. Per germline, CDR1 LNHDA and CDR2 SQIVND (reference sequence). Trimming removed 3 bases from V and 7 bases from J, with 13 bases in between.

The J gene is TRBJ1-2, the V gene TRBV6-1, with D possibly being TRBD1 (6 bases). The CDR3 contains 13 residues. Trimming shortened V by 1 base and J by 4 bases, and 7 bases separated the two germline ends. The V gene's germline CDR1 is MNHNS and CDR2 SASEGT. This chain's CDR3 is CASSEGGGYGYTF. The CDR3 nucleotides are TGTGCCAGCAGTGAAGGAGGGGGCTATGGCTACACCTTC.

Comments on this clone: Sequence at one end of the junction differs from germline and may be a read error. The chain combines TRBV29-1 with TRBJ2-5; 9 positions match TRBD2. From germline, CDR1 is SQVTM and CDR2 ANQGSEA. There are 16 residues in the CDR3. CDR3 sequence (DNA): TGCAGCATTGACGTGGGGCTAGCGGGGACCCAAGAGACCCAGTACTTC. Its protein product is CSIDVGLAGTQETQYF. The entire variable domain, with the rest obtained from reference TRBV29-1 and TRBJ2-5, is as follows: SAVISQKPSRDICQRGTSLTIQCQVDSQVTMMFWYRQQPGQSLTLIATANQGSEATYESGFVIDKFPISRPNLTFSTLTVSNMSPEDSSIYLCSIDVGLAGTQETQYFGPGTRLLVL.

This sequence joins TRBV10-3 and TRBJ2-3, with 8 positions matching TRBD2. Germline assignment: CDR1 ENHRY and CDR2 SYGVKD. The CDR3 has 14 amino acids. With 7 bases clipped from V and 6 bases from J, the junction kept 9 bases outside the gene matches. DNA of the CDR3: TGTGCCATCACTGGGACTAGTAGTTCGGATACGCAGTATTTT. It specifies CAITGTSSSDTQYF.

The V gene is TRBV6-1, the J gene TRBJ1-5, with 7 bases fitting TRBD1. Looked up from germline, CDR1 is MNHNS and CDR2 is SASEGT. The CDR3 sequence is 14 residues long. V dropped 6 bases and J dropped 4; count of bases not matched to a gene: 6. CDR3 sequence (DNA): TGTGCCAGCAGCACAGGGGATGGGAATCAGCCCCAGCATTTT. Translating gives CASSTGDGNQPQHF.

In DNA form, the CDR3 reads TGTGCCTGGCGACTAGCGGGAGGGCCGGGCCAGTACTTC. Amino acids: CAWRLAGGPGQYF. J is TRBJ2-5 and V is TRBV30; 14 bases are shared with TRBD2. The germline CDR1 and CDR2 sequences are GTSNPN and SVGIG (reference sequence). The CDR3 covers 13 residues. V shed 5 bases, J shed 10 bases, and the junction held 6 bases outside the gene matches.

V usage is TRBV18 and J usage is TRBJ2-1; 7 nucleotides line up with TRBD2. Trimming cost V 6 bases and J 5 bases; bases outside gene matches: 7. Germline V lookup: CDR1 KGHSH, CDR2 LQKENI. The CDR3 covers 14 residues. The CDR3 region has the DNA TGTGCCAGCTCCGGGACTACCTCTAACAATGAGCAGTTCTTC. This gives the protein CASSGTTSNNEQFF.

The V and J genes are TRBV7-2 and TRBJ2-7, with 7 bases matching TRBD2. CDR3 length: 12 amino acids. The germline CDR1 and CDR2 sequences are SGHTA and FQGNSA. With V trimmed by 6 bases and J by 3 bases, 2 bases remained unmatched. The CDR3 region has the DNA TGTGCCAGCAGTTCTAGCGGCTACGAGCAGTACTTC. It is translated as CASSSSGYEQYF.